The 5 T cell receptor beta chains below were found in one sample sequenced in a study of blood T cell repertoires in COVID-19. The data were produced by immunoSEQ multiplex PCR, yet TCRdb's version contains in-frame clones alone and is incomplete. The sample lists 270,000 or so clones; 82% were seen once. The sample comprised peripheral blood. Receptors originate from a woman aged 18 to 35 with acute or convalescent COVID-19.

The J gene is TRBJ2-7, the V gene TRBV28; D is perhaps TRBD2 (5 bases). V was pared by 5 bases and J by 7 bases, with 21 bases between. CDR1 is MDHEN and CDR2 is SYDVKM in the germline V gene. The CDR3 runs 15 residues. The CDR3 coding sequence is TGTGCCAGCAGTCCCGCGGACTCCCGCTTTCGAGAGCAGTACTTC. This codes for CASSPADSRFREQYF. The full variable domain, its missing parts supplied by reference TRBV28 and TRBJ2-7, is DVKVTQSSRYLVKRTGEKVFLECVQDMDHENMFWYRQDPGLGLRLIYFSYDVKMKEKGDIPEGYSVSREKKERFSLILESASTNQTSMYLCASSPADSRFREQYFGPGTRLTVT.

In this sample, this clone turned up many times. V gene TRBV5-6 combines with J gene TRBJ2-2; 7 positions agree with TRBD2. CDR3 size: 16 residues. V was clipped by 2 bases and J by 2 bases; unmatched bases: 6. Germline V gives CDR1 SGHDT, CDR2 YYEEEE. CDR3 coding DNA: TGTGCCAGCAGCTTTCGGCTAGCGGCTAACACCGGGGAGCTGTTTTTT. Its translation: CASSFRLAANTGELFF. Supplemented by reference TRBV5-6 and TRBJ2-2, the full variable domain reads DAGVTQSPTHLIKTRGQQVTLRCSPKSGHDTVSWYQQALGQGPQFIFQYYEEEERQRGNFPDRFSGHQFPNYSSELNVNALLLGDSALYLCASSFRLAANTGELFFGEGSRLTVL.

The gene calls are TRBV7-6 and TRBJ1-1; TRBD1 matches at 8 bases. The CDR3 is made up of 15 amino acids. V lost 5 bases, J lost 0 bases, and 5 bases stayed unmatched. Germline V lookup: CDR1 SGHVS, CDR2 FNYEAQ. CDR3 sequence reads: CASSQGQGMNTEAFF. In DNA, the CDR3 is TGTGCCAGCAGCCAAGGACAGGGCATGAACACTGAAGCTTTCTTT.

This chain connects TRBV9 to TRBJ1-3; perhaps TRBD1 as D (6 bases). V shed 0 bases and J shed 0 bases, with 10 bases lying between them. Per germline, CDR1 SGDLS and CDR2 YYNGEE. The CDR3 has 16 amino acids. The DNA for the CDR3 is TGTGCCAGCAGCGTAGATGAGACAGGCTCTGGAAACACCATATATTTT. It translates to CASSVDETGSGNTIYF.

The rearrangement links TRBV30 to TRBJ2-7; 7 bases are a match to TRBD2. The length of the CDR3 is 15 residues. The V and J ends lost 0 bases and 5 bases, in that order; junction bases with no gene match: 10. The V gene's germline CDR1 is GTSNPN and CDR2 SVGIG (reference sequence). CDR3 region: CAWSVVLGGNHEQYF. The DNA for the CDR3 is TGTGCCTGGAGTGTAGTGTTGGGGGGGAACCACGAGCAGTACTTC.